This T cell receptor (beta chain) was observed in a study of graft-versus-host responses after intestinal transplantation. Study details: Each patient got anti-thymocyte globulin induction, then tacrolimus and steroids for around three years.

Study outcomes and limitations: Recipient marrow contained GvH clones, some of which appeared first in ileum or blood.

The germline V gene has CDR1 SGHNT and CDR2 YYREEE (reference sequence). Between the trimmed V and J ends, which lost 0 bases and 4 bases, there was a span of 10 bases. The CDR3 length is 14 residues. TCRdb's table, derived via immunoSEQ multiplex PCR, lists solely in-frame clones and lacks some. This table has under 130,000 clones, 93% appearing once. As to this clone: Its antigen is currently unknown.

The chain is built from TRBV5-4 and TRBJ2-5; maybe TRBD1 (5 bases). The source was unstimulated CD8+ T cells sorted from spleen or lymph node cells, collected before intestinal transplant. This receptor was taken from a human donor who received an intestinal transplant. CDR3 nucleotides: TGTGCCAGCAGCTTGGGAGCAGGGCGAGAGACCCAGTACTTC. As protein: CASSLGAGRETQYF.